These 11 T cell receptor beta chains came from one sample sequenced in a study of metastatic and nonmetastatic thyroid tumors (dated by TCRdb to about 2020). Receptor libraries were prepared by PCR. Reads for this sample came from an Illumina HiSeq 4000. The public reads were reanalyzed by TCRdb: fastp trimming at Q25, MiXCR alignment, in-frame beta chains only. The sample includes roughly 30,000 clones, with about a sixth observed a single time. The leading ten clones occupy about 11% of the sample. No treatment had been received by any patient before thyroid surgery. Sequenced material: blood. The receptors shown here come from a female donor with papillary thyroid cancer or a benign thyroid nodule (not recorded which). Some clones in this sample may be carry-over from other donors' samples.

This clone was seen ten or more times. DNA of the CDR3: TGCAGTGCTCGACTAGCGGGACCTGGGGAGCAGTACTTC. It is translated as CSARLAGPGEQYF. This chain connects TRBV20-1 to TRBJ2-7; 11 nucleotides line up with TRBD2. Trimming cost V 5 bases and J 7 bases; bases outside gene matches: 7. CDR1 is DFQATT and CDR2 is SNEGSKA in the germline V gene (reference sequence). CDR3 length equals 13 residues.

This clone is classed as large. The chain carries TRBV6-1 and TRBJ2-2; 9 nucleotides agree with TRBD2. The CDR3 covers 15 residues. In germline, CDR1 is MNHNS, CDR2 SASEGT. The trim removed 3 bases at V and 1 base at J, leaving 0 bases unmatched. The DNA for the CDR3 is TGTGCCAGCAGTGAGACTAGCGGGAACACCGGGGAGCTGTTTTTT. Residues: CASSETSGNTGELFF.

The V call is TRBV18, the J call TRBJ1-6; D not resolved. This CDR3 spans 16 amino acids. Germline CDR1 and CDR2: KGHSH and LQKENI. V gave up 1 base and J gave up 3 bases, with 10 bases separating them. The CDR3 DNA reads as TGTGCCAGCTCACCACAATCTACCGTCTATAATTCACCCCTCCACTTT. This gives the protein CASSPQSTVYNSPLHF.

This clone was seen repeatedly, ten times or more. The V and J genes are TRBV20-1 and TRBJ2-1, with 12 bases lining up with TRBD2. CDR3 length equals 19 residues. Unmatched junction bases numbered 20, after V lost 7 bases and J lost 4 bases. Germline CDR1 DFQATT, CDR2 SNEGSKA (reference sequence). The CDR3 DNA is TGCAGTGGTCAGGGGCCAACTAGCGGGAGGAATCCAGATTACAATGAGCAGTTCTTC. Its protein is CSGQGPTSGRNPDYNEQFF.

The gene calls are TRBV12-3 or TRBV12-4 and TRBJ1-2; D is unresolved. The CDR3 sequence is 15 residues long. The germline V and J ends were trimmed by 10 bases and 0 bases, with 18 bases remaining between them. CDR3 region: CANNLATGANYGYTF. Here the CDR3 DNA reads TGTGCCAACAATTTAGCAACCGGGGCTAACTATGGCTACACCTTC.

This clone was seen a few times. The chain couples TRBV6-2 or TRBV6-3 to TRBJ1-1; D gene ambiguous. Germline CDR1 reads MNHEY; CDR2 reads SVGEGT. V lost 2 bases to trimming and J lost 4 bases, with 5 bases between them. The CDR3 has 12 amino acids. CDR3 bases: TGTGCCAGCAGTTACGGCGCCACTGAAGCTTTCTTT. Translation gives CASSYGATEAFF.

The table lists this clone with many counts. This sequence joins TRBV20-1 and TRBJ1-1; D unclear. The CDR3 consists of 13 residues. Germline CDR1 is DFQATT and CDR2 is SNEGSKA (reference sequence). V gave up 0 bases and J gave up 5 bases, with 10 bases separating them. CDR3 coding DNA: TGCAGTGCTAGAGATGATTCCTATACTGAAGCTTTCTTT. Amino acids: CSARDDSYTEAFF.

The chain recombines TRBV4-1 with TRBJ2-7; D is unclear. The CDR3 spans 13 residues. Deletions cut 0 bases from V and 3 bases from J, with 6 bases between. From germline, CDR1 is MGHRA and CDR2 YSYEKL. CDR3 sequence reads: CASSQDRYYEQYF. In nucleotides, the CDR3 is TGCGCCAGCAGCCAAGACCGCTACTACGAGCAGTACTTC.

The chain combines TRBV6-1 with TRBJ2-7; tentative D call: TRBD1 (6 bases). CDR1 is MNHNS, CDR2 SASEGT, per germline. V lost 7 bases and J lost 4, with 20 bases in between. The CDR3 is 15 amino acids. CDR3 amino acids: CASTPGDTRLYEQYF. CDR3 nucleotide sequence: TGTGCCAGCACCCCCGGGGACACTAGATTATACGAGCAGTACTTC.

The CDR3: CASSMGSYTEAFF. As DNA, the CDR3 is TGCGCCAGCAGTATGGGTTCCTACACTGAAGCTTTCTTT. J is TRBJ1-1 and V is TRBV5-1; no clear D. Looked up from germline, CDR1 is SGHRS and CDR2 is YFSETQ. The CDR3 spans 13 residues. The V end was cut by 5 bases, the J end by 3 bases, with 11 bases between.

Notes on this clone: One end of the junction varies from germline; a read error may be responsible. CDR3 nucleotides: TGTGCTAGCAGTTTGTGTCAGGGCACCGGGCCCCAGCATTTT. Amino acids: CASSLCQGTGPQHF. This chain uses TRBV28 with TRBJ1-5; TRBD1 is a possible D gene (5 bases). Germline CDR1 and CDR2: MDHEN and SYDVKM. The CDR3 is made up of 14 amino acids. The full variable domain, with the rest looked up from reference TRBV28 and TRBJ1-5, is DVKVTQSSRYLVKRTGEKVFLECVQDMDHENMFWYRQDPGLGLRLIYFSYDVKMKEKGDIPEGYSVSREKKERFSLILESASTNQTSMYLCASSLCQGTGPQHFGDGTRLSIL.